This entry describes one T cell receptor (beta chain). As originally analysed: Reference gene primer amplification gave estimated nucleated cell counts. Produced via immunoSEQ multiplex PCR; TCRdb's table is partial and in-frame only. From that table come the V and J calls and clone size; the DNA was used to work out D and trimming. The sample has 65,000 to 80,000 clones; over 65% are singletons. Trimming shortened V by 0 bases and J by 11 bases, and 13 bases separated the two germline ends. Germline V CDR1 and CDR2: SNHLY, FYNNEI. This CDR3 has 13 residues. These data belong to a study of blood T cell repertoires in COVID-19. Study summary: Spain, Italy and the United States supplied samples that represented acute and convalescent COVID-19. Sources were T cells, B-cell-depleted T cells, or PBMCs; the material itself was cDNA or gDNA.

This TCR was sampled from a human donor in a cohort sampled during active COVID-19. The genes are TRBV2 and TRBJ1-1; D gene uncertain. The sequencing input was peripheral blood. The CDR3: CASSEAQRQMAFF. The CDR3 region has the DNA TGTGCCAGCAGTGAAGCGCAGCGGCAGATGGCTTTCTTT.